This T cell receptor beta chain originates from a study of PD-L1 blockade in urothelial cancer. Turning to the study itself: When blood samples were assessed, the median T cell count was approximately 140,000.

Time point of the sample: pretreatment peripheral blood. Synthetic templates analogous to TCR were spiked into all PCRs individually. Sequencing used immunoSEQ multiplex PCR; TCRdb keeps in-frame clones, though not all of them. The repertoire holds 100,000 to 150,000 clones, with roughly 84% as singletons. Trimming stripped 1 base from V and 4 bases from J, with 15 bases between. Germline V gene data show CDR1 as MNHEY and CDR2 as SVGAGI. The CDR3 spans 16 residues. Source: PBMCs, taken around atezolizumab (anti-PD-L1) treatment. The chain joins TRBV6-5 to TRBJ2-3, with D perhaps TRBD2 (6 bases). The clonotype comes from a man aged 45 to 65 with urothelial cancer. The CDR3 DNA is TGTGCCAGCAGTTACTTATTATCGGCGGGACCAGATACGCAGTATTTT. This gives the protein CASSYLLSAGPDTQYF.